The subject of this entry is one TCR beta chain. Its target is unknown. The authors gated naive CD8+ T cells as CD45RO-CCR7+CD27+CD95-. This entry comes from a study of CXCR3-negative and CXCR3-positive naive CD8 T cells. Study conclusions and caveats: Surface CD5 matched across naive subsets, and TRB CDR3 properties served to infer TCR strength. TRBV-TRBJ usage was alike in naive CXCR3-negative and CXCR3-positive cells but differed in memory cells. Researchers report CXCR3 expression partially decreased after cryopreservation, with fresh PBMCs used in most assays. The study found more hydrophobic TRB CDR3s in CXCR3-positive naive cells than in CXCR3-negative naive cells.

5' RACE that incorporated UMI labels was used to prepare the TRB cDNA libraries. Following a re-call of the 5' RACE reads, TCRdb has one entry per CDR3 protein and lacks DNA. Seen in this sample are approximately 130,000 distinct CDR3 sequences; the ten most common clones hold about 0.37%. CDR1 and CDR2 from the germline V gene are MDHEN and SYDVKM. The CDR3 has 15 amino acids. This clonotype originated in a human donor in good health. Some clones in this sample may be carry-over from other donors' samples. This sequence joins TRBV28 and TRBJ2-1; there is no DNA to check the TCRdb D call of TRBD2. Sequenced input: naive CXCR3+ CD8+ T cells from blood. Subset reported: CD45RO-CCR7+CD27+CD95- naive CD8+ T cells expressing CXCR3 (TNR3+). The CDR3 reads CASNTIDAGGNEQFF.